Included here is one T cell receptor beta chain sequence, with context. Its antigen is unidentified. The data belong to a study of T cell repertoires in cytomegalovirus infection. Study at large: Recently described HLA-C-restricted plus well-studied HLA-B-restricted CMV epitopes were used. Indications came from public TCR beta signatures; they pointed to CMV infection and to a matching HLA type. Study-level findings and limits: What dominated the ex vivo response were HLA-C-restricted CMV-specific TCR beta clonotypes.

This CDR3 is 16 amino acids long. Germline assignment: CDR1 MNHNY and CDR2 SVGAGI (reference sequence). Unmatched junction bases numbered 7, after V lost 7 bases and J lost 1 base. TCRdb used MiXCR to reprocess the reads, holding one entry per CDR3 protein. Of under 450,000 distinct CDR3 sequences in the sample, approximately 35% were seen once. Sample: cultured PBMCs, taken from culture after CMV antigen stimulation. The receptor was isolated from a human donor in good health (CMV status not recorded). Some clones in this sample may be carry-over from other donors' samples. The chain employs TRBV6-6 and TRBJ2-5; TRBD2 aligns across 12 bases. The chain's CDR3 is CASTPGLAGIQETQYF. The CDR3 region has the DNA TGTGCCAGCACCCCCGGACTAGCGGGGATCCAAGAGACCCAGTACTTC.